These T cell receptor beta chains were read from a single sample in a study of T cells in localized non-small cell lung cancer. Some clones are missing from TCRdb's copy, which holds only in-frame ones; the method was immunoSEQ multiplex PCR. The sample carries 75,000 to 80,000 clones, 88% recorded once. Sample: peripheral blood, taken before any cancer treatment. The receptors stem from a woman aged 40-70 years with stage I squamous cell lung carcinoma. The CDR3 runs from the conserved cysteine through the conserved F or W. Each record gives: clone size, V gene, J gene, D gene, CDR3 DNA, CDR3 protein. D genes are given only for firm matches. Rows may omit the clone size; those that give it use once, few, many or a size class.

.	TRBV4-1	TRBJ1-1	.	TGCGCCAGCAGCCAAGTAGGGGAGGCTGAAGCTTTCTTT	CASSQVGEAEAFF
.	TRBV29-1	TRBJ2-5	.	TGCAGCGTCTCTGGAGCAGAGACCCAGTACTTC	CSVSGAETQYF
.	TRBV27	TRBJ1-1	.	TGTGCCAGCAGTTTGAACACGAAGGGTGAAGCTTTCTTT	CASSLNTKGEAFF
.	TRBV7-9	TRBJ1-4	TRBD1	TGTGCCAGCAGCCGCGGGACAGCTAATGAAAAACTGTTTTTT	CASSRGTANEKLFF
.	TRBV5-4	TRBJ1-6	.	TGTGCCAGCAGCGGGGGCCCCCCAGGCTCCTATAATTCACCCCTCCACTTT	CASSGGPPGSYNSPLHF
.	TRBV10-2	TRBJ2-1	.	TGCGCCAGCAGTGAGTCTAGGGGAAGCTCCTACAATGAGCAGTTCTTC	CASSESRGSSYNEQFF
.	TRBV4-1	TRBJ1-2	TRBD1	TGCGCCAGCAGCCTCCGGGACAGGACTTTCGCTAACTATGGCTACACCTTC	CASSLRDRTFANYGYTF
.	TRBV5-6	TRBJ2-7	TRBD1	TGTGCCAGCAGCTTGGGGACAGGGGGCTACGAGCAGTACTTC	CASSLGTGGYEQYF
.	TRBV19	TRBJ2-3	.	TGTGCCAGTAGTCTCGGTTCAACAGGTACGCAGTATTTT	CASSLGSTGTQYF
.	TRBV15	TRBJ1-5	TRBD1	TGTGCCACCAGCAGAAAGATTCGGGACAGGGAGGGCAATCAGCCCCAGCATTTT	CATSRKIRDREGNQPQHF
.	TRBV6-4	TRBJ2-6	TRBD1	TGTGCCAGCAGTGAAGAGGGACAGGCCCACTCTGGGGCCAACGTCCTGACTTTC	CASSEEGQAHSGANVLTF
.	TRBV19	TRBJ1-4	.	TGTGCCAGTAGTATGGTGGGGTACGATGAAAAACTGTTTTTT	CASSMVGYDEKLFF
once	TRBV5-6	TRBJ1-5	.	TGTGCCAGCAGCTTGCTGACAACTACAGTTAGCAATCAGCCCCAGCATTTT	CASSLLTTTVSNQPQHF
.	TRBV9	TRBJ1-6	.	TGTGCCAGCAGCATCGAAACAGGGAACAATTCACCCCTCCACTTT	CASSIETGNNSPLHF
.	TRBV5-8	TRBJ1-5	.	TGTGCCAGCAGCTTGGCCGTCAGTTATAGCAATCAGCCCCAGCATTTT	CASSLAVSYSNQPQHF
once	TRBV19	TRBJ2-6	.	TGTGCCAGTAGTAGACAGTCTGGGGCCAACGTCCTGACTTTC	CASSRQSGANVLTF
.	TRBV27	TRBJ2-5	.	TGTGCCAGCAGTTTCAATAGGAAAGAGACCCAGTACTTC	CASSFNRKETQYF
.	TRBV10-3	TRBJ1-1	TRBD1	TGTGCCATCAGTGAGCCGGCGGGACAGGGGAACACTGAAGCTTTCTTT	CAISEPAGQGNTEAFF
.	TRBV5-1	TRBJ1-2	TRBD1	TGCGCCAGCAGCTTTCAGGGGGCGGTAGGCTATGGCTACACCTTC	CASSFQGAVGYGYTF
.	TRBV29-1	TRBJ1-1	.	TGCAGCGTTGAAGGGCGGATGAACACTGAAGCTTTCTTT	CSVEGRMNTEAFF
.	TRBV7-9	TRBJ1-1	.	TGTGCCAGCAGCTTAGCGCCGGTTATGAACACTGAAGCTTTCTTT	CASSLAPVMNTEAFF
.	TRBV19	TRBJ2-6	.	TGTGCCAGTAGTATAGGAGACTCTGGGGCCAACGTCCTGACTTTC	CASSIGDSGANVLTF
few	TRBV10-3	TRBJ1-6	.	TGTGCCACCGCCTCCGTGGGGATGGATTCACCCCTCCACTTT	CATASVGMDSPLHF
.	TRBV14	TRBJ2-7	TRBD1	TGTGCCAGCAGCCCTTCATCCGGGACAGGGGCCTACGAGCAGTACTTC	CASSPSSGTGAYEQYF
few	TRBV27	TRBJ2-5	TRBD1	TGTGCCAGCAGTTTTACAGGGGCAGGATCGACCCAGTACTTC	CASSFTGAGSTQYF
.	TRBV19	TRBJ1-1	.	TGTGCCAGTAGTCGGGCAGGACCGGGAAACACTGAAGCTTTCTTT	CASSRAGPGNTEAFF
.	TRBV19	TRBJ2-3	.	TGTGCCAGTTCTGGGGCCGCAGATACGCAGTATTTT	CASSGAADTQYF
.	TRBV6-5	TRBJ1-5	TRBD1	TGTGCCAGCAGATCGACAGGGGATAGCAATCAGCCCCAGCATTTT	CASRSTGDSNQPQHF
.	TRBV10-1	TRBJ2-2	TRBD1	TGCGCCAGCAGTACGACAGGGGTCCCCGGGGAGCTGTTTTTT	CASSTTGVPGELFF
.	TRBV15	TRBJ1-2	TRBD1	TGTGCCACCGGCACGACAGGGAACTATGGCTACACCTTC	CATGTTGNYGYTF
.	TRBV5-1	TRBJ1-1	.	TGCGCCAGCAGCTTGTGGGCTGAAGCTTTCTTT	CASSLWAEAFF
once	TRBV5-4	TRBJ2-7	.	TGTGCCAGCAGTCCGGACGGAACCTCCTACGAGCAGTACTTC	CASSPDGTSYEQYF
.	TRBV5-1	TRBJ1-1	.	TGCGCCAGCAGCTTCTTGGAGGGCTCGAACACTGAAGCTTTCTTT	CASSFLEGSNTEAFF
few	TRBV30	TRBJ1-6	.	TGTGCCTGGGAGAATGAGCAGGGCGGTTCACCCCTCCACTTT	CAWENEQGGSPLHF
.	TRBV5-6	TRBJ1-2	.	TGTGCCAGCAGCTTGCCCGGGACCGCGGGAGGCTACACCTTC	CASSLPGTAGGYTF
.	TRBV5-5	TRBJ2-3	.	TGTGCCAGCAGCTTCGAGTTATTCACAGATACGCAGTATTTT	CASSFELFTDTQYF
.	TRBV29-1	TRBJ2-1	.	TGCAGCCACCAGCCCCCTAGCTCCTACAATGAGCAGTTCTTC	CSHQPPSSYNEQFF
.	TRBV30	TRBJ1-1	.	TGTGCCTGGAAAAGCCTGAACACTGAAGCTTTCTTT	CAWKSLNTEAFF
.	TRBV29-1	TRBJ1-1	.	TGCAGCTTTGACAGCCCGAACACTGAAGCTTTCTTT	CSFDSPNTEAFF
.	TRBV12-5	TRBJ1-2	TRBD1	TGTGCTAGTGGTTTGATGACAGGGGGTAACTATGGCTACACCTTC	CASGLMTGGNYGYTF
.	TRBV6-5	TRBJ2-2	.	TGTGCCAGCAGCCTCGGGGGCCCCGGGGAGCTGTTTTTT	CASSLGGPGELFF
.	TRBV5-6	TRBJ2-5	TRBD1	TGTGCCAGCAGCTTGGGGGTTGACAGGGGATCGGGACAAGAGACCCAGTACTTC	CASSLGVDRGSGQETQYF
.	TRBV29-1	TRBJ1-1	.	TGCAGCGTCCATTTAATCCAAGGGTCTGGCACTGAAGCTTTCTTT	CSVHLIQGSGTEAFF
.	TRBV7-9	TRBJ2-7	TRBD1	TGTGCCAGCAGCTCAACAGGGGCCCGGGACTACGAGCAGTACTTC	CASSSTGARDYEQYF
once	TRBV12-5	TRBJ2-2	.	TGTGCTAGTGGTTTGGGGGGGGTCACCGGGGAGCTGTTTTTT	CASGLGGVTGELFF
once	TRBV5-1	TRBJ2-1	TRBD2	TGCGCCAGCAGCTTTACTAGCGGGGGGGCCGGGTATGAGCAGTTCTTC	CASSFTSGGAGYEQFF
.	TRBV5-1	TRBJ2-3	.	TGCGCCAGCAGCCCTGAGGACGGCACAGATACGCAGTATTTT	CASSPEDGTDTQYF
.	TRBV5-4	TRBJ2-5	TRBD2	TGTGCCAGCAGCTGGAGAGCGGGGGGGCGAGAGACCCAGTACTTC	CASSWRAGGRETQYF
.	TRBV4-1	TRBJ1-6	.	TGCGCCAGCAGCCAAGACGGAATAGGAAATTCACCCCTCCACTTT	CASSQDGIGNSPLHF
.	TRBV9	TRBJ2-1	TRBD2	TGTGCCAGCAGCTTGACTAGCGGGGGGTACAATGAGCAGTTCTTC	CASSLTSGGYNEQFF
.	TRBV18	TRBJ2-3	TRBD2	TGTGCCAGCTCAACCGGAGCGGGGCGCGCAGATACGCAGTATTTT	CASSTGAGRADTQYF
.	TRBV7-2	TRBJ2-4	.	TGTGCCAGCAGCTCGACAGTTCTCAAAAACATTCAGTACTTC	CASSSTVLKNIQYF
.	TRBV29-1	TRBJ2-4	.	TGCAGCGTTGAAGATCGAGGTCCCACCGCCAAAAACATTCAGTACTTC	CSVEDRGPTAKNIQYF
.	TRBV2	TRBJ1-2	.	TGTGCCAGCAGTACCAATCAGGGGACTAACTATGGCTACACCTTC	CASSTNQGTNYGYTF